This TCR beta chain was observed in a study of human thymus T cells. Profiling relied on immunoSEQ multiplex PCR, and the TCRdb table lists in-frame clones only, not all of them. The data contain around 120,000 clones, around 94% of them seen just once; the ten biggest clones take up 0.02% to 0.03%. Study results and limitations: Related work found strong thymic repertoire overlap between unrelated individuals. What appeared biased in thymic and blood repertoires was the usage of V and J genes.

During corrective heart surgery, resections were taken, and the thymus tissue came from them. Serving as donors were healthy Finnish infants, each of whom was having open corrective surgery for congenital heart defects. Comments on this clone: As yet, its antigen is unknown.

The germline V gene encodes CDR1 SGHNT and CDR2 YYREEE (reference sequence). The CDR3 covers 16 residues. Trimming shortened V by 2 bases and J by 4 bases, and 15 bases separated the two germline ends. V gene TRBV5-4 combines with J gene TRBJ1-4; weak D call: TRBD1 (6 bases). The TCR was taken from a boy younger than two with a congenital heart defect but otherwise immunologically healthy. The sequencing input was thymus tissue. In nucleotides, the CDR3 is TGTGCCAGCAGCTTCTGGCCAGGACAGCTTAATGAAAAACTGTTTTTT. Amino acid sequence: CASSFWPGQLNEKLFF.